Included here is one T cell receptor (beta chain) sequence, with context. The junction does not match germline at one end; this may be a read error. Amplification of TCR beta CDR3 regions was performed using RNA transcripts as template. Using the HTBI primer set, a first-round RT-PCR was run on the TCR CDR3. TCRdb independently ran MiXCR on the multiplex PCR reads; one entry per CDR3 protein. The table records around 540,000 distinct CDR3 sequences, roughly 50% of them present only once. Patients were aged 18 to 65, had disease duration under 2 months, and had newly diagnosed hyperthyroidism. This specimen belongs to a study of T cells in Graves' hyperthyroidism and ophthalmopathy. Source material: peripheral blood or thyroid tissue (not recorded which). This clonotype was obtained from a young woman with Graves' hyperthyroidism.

The CDR3 protein is CASSQDGGRNEKLFF. The DNA for the CDR3 is TGCGCCAGCAGCCAAGATGGGGGGCGAAATGAAAAACTGTTTTTT. The V call is TRBV7-9, the J call TRBJ1-4; D possibly corresponds to TRBD1 (6 bases). The germline gives CDR1 SEHNR, CDR2 FQNEAQ (reference sequence). The CDR3 is 15 amino acids.